The clone carrying this TCR beta chain was seen only a few times. This entry belongs to a study of shared clonotypes between healthy human individuals. The CDR3 is 16 amino acids. From germline, CDR1 is SGHRS and CDR2 YFSETQ. Deletions cut 0 bases from V and 0 bases from J, with 9 bases between. Across several immunoSEQ plates, the genomic DNA of each subset was split evenly. Profiling relied on immunoSEQ multiplex PCR, and the TCRdb table lists in-frame clones only, not all of them. Among 600,000 to 750,000 clones listed, about two thirds were seen once. Sequenced: memory CD4+ T cells sorted from blood. Specified subset: CD45RA-negative fraction. The source is a woman aged 25-40 years in good health. The rearrangement joins TRBV5-1 to TRBJ1-4, with no clear D. CDR3 in DNA: TGCGCCAGCAGCTTGGGCGGGGTTGCAACTAATGAAAAACTGTTTTTT. As protein: CASSLGGVATNEKLFF.